This TCR beta chain is drawn from a study of T cell responses to AZD1222 COVID-19 vaccine. Study details: Second-dose intervals near 4 or 12 weeks were combined. Study findings and constraints: Only 5 to 7 AZD1222 recipients were seropositive at baseline. Most donors were white British, females outnumbered males, and clonal diversity was possibly underestimated. Nearly half of unique spike-specific TCRs reportedly avoided B.1.351 and B.1.1.7 mutated regions.

As to this clone: Its antigen remains unknown.

Germline V gene lookup returns CDR1 SGHTA and CDR2 FQGNSA. The V gene lost 0 bases and the J gene lost 7 bases, with 5 bases spanning the gap. This CDR3 contains 12 residues. Sequenced by immunoSEQ multiplex PCR; TCRdb stores in-frame clones only, minus some. The table shows approximately 90,000 clones, with roughly 89% occurring only once. V usage is TRBV7-2 and J usage is TRBJ2-3, with D unclear. Here the sequenced sample was peripheral blood, taken on day 0 of AZD1222 vaccination. The TCR was taken from an adult in good health. CDR3 nucleotides: TGTGCCAGCAGCTTAGCGGTAAATACGCAGTATTTT. This gives the protein CASSLAVNTQYF. Filled out from reference TRBV7-2 and TRBJ2-3, the complete variable domain reads GAGVSQSPSNKVTEKGKDVELRCDPISGHTALYWYRQSLGQGLEFLIYFQGNSAPDKSGLPSDRFSAERTGGSVSTLTIQRTQQEDSAVYLCASSLAVNTQYFGPGTRLTVL.